The 29 T cell receptor beta chains reported below all come from one sample, sequenced in a study of early T cells in non-severe SARS-CoV-2 infection. TCRdb reanalysed the 5' RACE reads using MiXCR and keeps one entry per CDR3 protein. The sample has around 67,000 distinct CDR3 sequences, about 10% seen once. The sequencing sample was made of whole blood. These receptors came from an adult who was a healthcare worker with PCR-confirmed SARS-CoV-2 infection or an uninfected control (not recorded which).

This clonotype was seen ten or more times. The rearrangement uses TRBV4-1 and TRBJ2-7, with D possibly being TRBD2 (6 bases). Germline V gene data show CDR1 as MGHRA and CDR2 as YSYEKL. The ends were cut back, 1 base at V and 3 bases at J, with 16 bases in the middle. The CDR3 has 16 residues. The CDR3 reads CASSQAGRRGNYEQYF. The CDR3, as DNA: TGCGCCAGCAGCCAAGCGGGACGGCGGGGAAACTACGAGCAGTACTTC.

The genes are TRBV12-3 or TRBV12-4 and TRBJ2-5, with D perhaps matching TRBD1 (5 bases). The CDR3 is made up of 14 amino acids. With 5 bases removed from V and 6 bases from J, the gap between germline ends came to 16 bases. Written as DNA, the CDR3 is TGTGCCAGCAGTACCCACGTGGGGCGGCAGACCCAGTACTTC. It is translated as CASSTHVGRQTQYF.

The chain employs TRBV7-3 and TRBJ2-3; D remains unclear. CDR3 length: 13 amino acids. V was clipped by 2 bases and J by 5 bases, with 8 bases between them. Germline V gene data show CDR1 as SGHTA and CDR2 as FQGTGA. This chain's CDR3 is CASSLRVIDTQYF. The CDR3, as DNA: TGTGCCAGCAGCTTACGGGTAATAGATACGCAGTATTTT.

This clonotype has only a few counts. The chain couples TRBV5-1 to TRBJ1-4, with 9 bases fitting TRBD1. The V and J ends lost 5 bases and 8 bases, in that order; junction bases with no gene match: 22. Germline loops: CDR1 SGHRS, CDR2 YFSETQ. This CDR3 spans 19 amino acids. CDR3 bases: TGCGCCAGCAGATTCAGACCGGGACAGGGTATGAACCGTCAGGAAAAACTGTTTTTT. Its protein is CASRFRPGQGMNRQEKLFF. The full variable domain, in which reference TRBV5-1 and TRBJ1-4 provide the parts outside the CDR3, is KAGVTQTPRYLIKTRGQQVTLSCSPISGHRSVSWYQQTPGQGLQFLFEYFSETQRNKGNFPGRFSGRQFSNSRSEMNVSTLELGDSALYLCASRFRPGQGMNRQEKLFFGSGTQLSVL.

This clonotype was counted only a few times. J is TRBJ2-3 and V is TRBV24-1, with D unclear. The CDR3 runs 14 residues. In germline, CDR1 is KGHDR, CDR2 SFDVKD. V lost 8 bases, J lost 5 bases, and 16 bases lay in between. This CDR3 reads CATMSDHDGDTQYF. For the CDR3, the DNA is TGTGCCACCATGAGCGACCATGATGGAGATACGCAGTATTTT.

The chain couples TRBV5-1 to TRBJ1-1; 7 bases are a match to TRBD1. CDR3 length: 17 residues. J was trimmed by 3 bases and V by 4 bases; bases with no gene match: 15. The germline CDR1 and CDR2 sequences are SGHRS and YFSETQ. The DNA of the CDR3 is TGCGCCAGCAGCCATGCGACAGGGAGTATGGAGCACACTGAAGCTTTCTTT. It specifies CASSHATGSMEHTEAFF.

This clonotype was counted between two and nine times. V is TRBV29-1 and J is TRBJ2-1; TRBD1 matches 11 bases. J gave up 7 bases and V 3 bases, and 5 bases lay outside the gene matches. The CDR3 has 14 amino acids. The germline V gene has CDR1 SQVTM and CDR2 ANQGSEA. CDR3 region: CSVDLGTGGNEQFF. The CDR3 DNA sequence: TGCAGCGTTGATTTGGGGACAGGGGGGAATGAGCAGTTCTTC.

J is TRBJ1-5 and V is TRBV5-4, with 8 bases fitting TRBD1. V dropped 0 bases and J dropped 5; count of bases not matched to a gene: 7. Germline V CDR1 and CDR2: SGHNT, YYREEE (reference sequence). The CDR3 extends over 16 amino acids. CDR3 DNA: TGTGCCAGCAGCTTGGTGGGCAGGGGGCGATATCAGCCCCAGCATTTT. This sequence encodes CASSLVGRGRYQPQHF.

This sequence joins TRBV5-1 and TRBJ2-5, with a weak D call TRBD2 (6 bases). Looked up from germline, CDR1 is SGHRS and CDR2 is YFSETQ. The CDR3 contains 16 residues. Trimming left V 1 base short and J 1 base short, with 14 bases between. In DNA form, the CDR3 reads TGCGCCAGCAGCTTGATTGGCGGGGTGGTCCAAGAGACCCAGTACTTC. This codes for CASSLIGGVVQETQYF.

The chain links TRBV20-1 to TRBJ2-3, with D hard to call. V dropped 2 bases and J dropped 4 bases, with 10 bases sitting between them. CDR3 length: 13 amino acids. Germline CDR1 and CDR2: DFQATT and SNEGSKA (reference sequence). CDR3 nucleotides: TGCAGTGCTAGACGTAGTTCGCCAGATACGCAGTATTTT. Encoded protein: CSARRSSPDTQYF.

This clonotype was recorded at least ten times. This chain uses TRBV7-9 with TRBJ1-2; D is uncertain. V lost 5 bases to trimming and J lost 4 bases, with 11 bases between them. CDR1 and CDR2 from the germline V gene are SEHNR and FQNEAQ (reference sequence). This CDR3 is built from 13 residues. CDR3 nucleotides: TGTGCCAGCAGCCCGACGGGGATCTATGGCTACACCTTC. Amino acids: CASSPTGIYGYTF.

This rearrangement joins TRBV14 to TRBJ2-7; D not certain. The CDR3 length is 19 residues. Trimming left V 1 base short and J 4 bases short, with 26 bases between. The germline V gene has CDR1 SGHDN and CDR2 FVKESK. Here the CDR3 reads CASSQVRAPLPYSTYEQYF. CDR3 bases: TGTGCCAGCAGCCAAGTCCGGGCACCCCTACCTTATTCAACTTACGAGCAGTACTTC.

In its sample, this clonotype was seen many times. The rearrangement links TRBV7-9 to TRBJ2-4, with 13 bases aligning to TRBD2. The CDR3 is 20 residues long. Trimming at V came to 5 bases and at J to 0 bases, leaving 13 bases not matched to a gene. Per germline, CDR1 SEHNR and CDR2 FQNEAQ (reference sequence). The DNA of the CDR3 is TGTGCCAGCAGCCCCGTGGGACTAGCGGGGCCGATACTAGCCAAAAACATTCAGTACTTC. This encodes CASSPVGLAGPILAKNIQYF.

This clonotype turned up a few times. This rearrangement joins TRBV7-8 to TRBJ2-7; TRBD1 matches 7 bases. The CDR3 is made up of 13 amino acids. V lost 2 bases to trimming and J lost 5 bases; unmatched junction nucleotides: 3. Per germline, CDR1 SGHVS and CDR2 FQNEAQ. The CDR3 bases are TGTGCCAGCAGCTTAATCACAGGGGACGAGCAGTACTTC. Translating gives CASSLITGDEQYF.

The chain couples TRBV29-1 to TRBJ2-5; D unclear. Germline CDR1 SQVTM, CDR2 ANQGSEA. The CDR3 extends over 11 amino acids. The V end lost 4 bases, the J end lost 7 bases, and 10 bases lay between the germline ends. CDR3 DNA sequence: TGCAGCGTTGCCGGCTCAGGGACCCAGTACTTC. Translated: CSVAGSGTQYF.

At least ten counts were recorded for this clonotype. The chain couples TRBV28 to TRBJ2-5, with 9 bases lining up with TRBD2. Germline CDR1 and CDR2: MDHEN and SYDVKM. The CDR3 sequence is 15 residues long. J was trimmed by 4 bases and V by 5 bases; bases with no gene match: 8. The CDR3 here is CASSPPAGGGETQYF. DNA for the CDR3: TGTGCCAGCAGTCCCCCTGCGGGAGGGGGAGAGACCCAGTACTTC.

The V gene is TRBV13, the J gene TRBJ1-3; D gene ambiguous. Germline CDR1 and CDR2: PRHDT and FYEKMQ (reference sequence). V lost 1 base, J lost 2 bases, and 9 bases lay in between. The CDR3 sequence is 15 residues long. The CDR3 region is CASSLAETPGNTIYF. The CDR3 coding sequence is TGTGCCAGCAGCTTAGCAGAGACCCCTGGAAACACCATATATTTT.

This chain uses TRBV4-1 with TRBJ2-4; D is unclear. The CDR3 is 14 amino acids. CDR1 is MGHRA and CDR2 is YSYEKL in the germline V gene. V lost 0 bases and J lost 2, with 5 bases in between. The CDR3 coding sequence is TGCGCCAGCAGCCAAGAGGGGACCAAAAACATTCAGTACTTC. Translation: CASSQEGTKNIQYF.

V gene TRBV11-3 combines with J gene TRBJ2-2; possibly TRBD2 for D (6 bases). Trimming shortened V by 3 bases and J by 5 bases, and 13 bases separated the two germline ends. Germline CDR1 reads SGHNT; CDR2 reads YENEEA. This CDR3 has 15 amino acids. DNA of the CDR3: TGTGCCAGCAGCTTCCTCCTTGGGGGGACCGGGGAGCTGTTTTTT. It encodes CASSFLLGGTGELFF.

This clonotype was detected many times. V is TRBV6-2 or TRBV6-3 and J is TRBJ1-1, with D perhaps matching TRBD1 (6 bases). V shed 4 bases and J shed 4 bases, with 10 bases lying between them. The germline V gene encodes CDR1 MNHEY and CDR2 SVGEGT. CDR3 size: 13 residues. CDR3: CASSLQGTTEAFF. CDR3 DNA: TGTGCCAGCAGTTTACAGGGTACCACTGAAGCTTTCTTT.

This chain connects TRBV6-2 or TRBV6-3 to TRBJ2-1, with D perhaps being TRBD1 or TRBD2 (5 bases each). In germline, CDR1 is MNHEY, CDR2 SVGEGT. The V end lost 2 bases, the J end lost 15 bases, and 20 bases lay between the germline ends. The CDR3 has 14 residues. The chain's CDR3 is CASSYPRDGERGFF. Written as DNA, the CDR3 is TGTGCCAGCAGTTACCCCCGGGACGGAGAGAGAGGGTTCTTC.

There are many counts of this clonotype. V is TRBV5-1 and J is TRBJ2-1, with 7 bases that match TRBD2. The CDR3 length is 13 residues. The V and J ends lost 4 bases and 5 bases, in that order; junction bases with no gene match: 3. Germline loops: CDR1 SGHRS, CDR2 YFSETQ. CDR3 in amino acids: CASSLGLHNEQFF. The DNA of the CDR3 is TGCGCCAGCAGCCTGGGACTACACAATGAGCAGTTCTTC.

This clonotype was picked up a small number of times. The V call is TRBV5-4, the J call TRBJ2-5, with 8 positions matching TRBD1. The CDR3 loop spans 13 amino acids. Germline V gene data show CDR1 as SGHNT and CDR2 as YYREEE (reference sequence). The J segment lost 7 bases and the V segment lost 3 bases, leaving 5 bases of the junction unmatched. CDR3 bases: TGTGCCAGCAGCTCCGGACAGGGTAGGACCCAGTACTTC. It yields the protein CASSSGQGRTQYF.

The chain couples TRBV5-8 to TRBJ1-5, with D uncertain. CDR3 size: 14 residues. V shed 4 bases and J shed 5 bases, with 13 bases lying between them. Germline V gene lookup returns CDR1 SGHTS and CDR2 YDEGEE. CDR3 DNA sequence: TGTGCCAGCAGCGCTATTAGTGGTTATCAGCCCCAGCATTTT. This gives the protein CASSAISGYQPQHF.

This clonotype has only a few counts. This sequence joins TRBV5-4 and TRBJ2-3; maybe TRBD2 (6 bases). V gave up 4 bases and J gave up 4 bases, with 10 bases separating them. CDR3 length equals 13 residues. The germline V gene has CDR1 SGHNT and CDR2 YYREEE (reference sequence). The CDR3 DNA is TGTGCCAGCAGCGACCTAGCGTCAGATACGCAGTATTTT. Translating gives CASSDLASDTQYF.

This CDR3 reads CASSFSAETQYF. The DNA of the CDR3 is TGTGCCAGCAGTTTTAGTGCGGAGACCCAGTACTTC. The chain has TRBV12-3 or TRBV12-4 and TRBJ2-5; D not certain. Trimming cost V 3 bases and J 5 bases, with 7 bases left between them. The CDR3 extends over 12 amino acids.

The chain links TRBV5-6 to TRBJ2-7; D is possibly TRBD1 (5 bases). Trimming shortened V by 4 bases and J by 3 bases, and 14 bases separated the two germline ends. Germline CDR1 and CDR2: SGHDT and YYEEEE. This CDR3 is built from 14 residues. The CDR3 sequence: CASSRLEQGYEQYF. CDR3 bases: TGTGCCAGCAGCCGGCTGGAGCAGGGCTACGAGCAGTACTTC.

This clonotype was seen more than once but under ten times. The genes are TRBV4-1 and TRBJ2-5; D tentatively reads TRBD1 or TRBD2 (5 bases each). The CDR3 runs to 13 residues. The germline gives CDR1 MGHRA, CDR2 YSYEKL. Deletions cut 3 bases from V and 4 bases from J, with 9 bases between. The DNA for the CDR3 is TGCGCCAGCAGCCAGGGGGATAGAGAGACCCAGTACTTC. Encoded protein: CASSQGDRETQYF.

This clonotype occurred a few times. V is TRBV24-1 and J is TRBJ2-3; D might be TRBD1 or TRBD2, each matching 5 bases. Germline lookup yields CDR1 KGHDR and CDR2 SFDVKD. This CDR3 spans 16 amino acids. Trimming took 9 bases from V and 6 from J, leaving 24 bases between them. The CDR3 reads CATSPGLRVGADTQYF. The CDR3 bases are TGTGCCACCTCTCCGGGGCTTCGGGTCGGTGCTGATACGCAGTATTTT.